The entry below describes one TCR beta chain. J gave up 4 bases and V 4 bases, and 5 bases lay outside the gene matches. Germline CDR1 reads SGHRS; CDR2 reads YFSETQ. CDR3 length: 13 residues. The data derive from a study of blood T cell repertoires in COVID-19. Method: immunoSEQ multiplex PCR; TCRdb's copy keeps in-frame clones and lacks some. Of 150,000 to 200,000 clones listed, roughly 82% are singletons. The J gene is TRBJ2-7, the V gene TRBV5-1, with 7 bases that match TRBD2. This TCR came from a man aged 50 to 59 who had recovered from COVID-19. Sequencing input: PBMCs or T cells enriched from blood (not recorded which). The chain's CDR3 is CASSREAVYEQYF. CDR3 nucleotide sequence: TGCGCCAGCAGCCGGGAGGCGGTTTACGAGCAGTACTTC. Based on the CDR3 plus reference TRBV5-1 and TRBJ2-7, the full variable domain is KAGVTQTPRYLIKTRGQQVTLSCSPISGHRSVSWYQQTPGQGLQFLFEYFSETQRNKGNFPGRFSGRQFSNSRSEMNVSTLELGDSALYLCASSREAVYEQYFGPGTRLTVT.